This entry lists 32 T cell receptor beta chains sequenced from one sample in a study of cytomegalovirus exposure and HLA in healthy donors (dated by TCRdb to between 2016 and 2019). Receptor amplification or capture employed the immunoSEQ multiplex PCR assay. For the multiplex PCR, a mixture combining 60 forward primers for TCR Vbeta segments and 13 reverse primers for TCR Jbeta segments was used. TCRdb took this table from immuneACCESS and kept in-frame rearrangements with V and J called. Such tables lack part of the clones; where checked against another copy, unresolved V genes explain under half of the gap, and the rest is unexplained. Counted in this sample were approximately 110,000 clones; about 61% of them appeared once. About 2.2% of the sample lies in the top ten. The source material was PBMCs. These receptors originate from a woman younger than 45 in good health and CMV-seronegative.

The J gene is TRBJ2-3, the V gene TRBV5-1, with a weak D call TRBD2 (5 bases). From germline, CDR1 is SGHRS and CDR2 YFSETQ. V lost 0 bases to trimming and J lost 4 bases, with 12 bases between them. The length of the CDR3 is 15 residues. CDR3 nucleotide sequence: TGCGCCAGCAGCTTGGTGGGAGTAGGAGCAGATACGCAGTATTTT. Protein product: CASSLVGVGADTQYF. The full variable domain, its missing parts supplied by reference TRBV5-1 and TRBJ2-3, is KAGVTQTPRYLIKTRGQQVTLSCSPISGHRSVSWYQQTPGQGLQFLFEYFSETQRNKGNFPGRFSGRQFSNSRSEMNVSTLELGDSALYLCASSLVGVGADTQYFGPGTRLTVL.

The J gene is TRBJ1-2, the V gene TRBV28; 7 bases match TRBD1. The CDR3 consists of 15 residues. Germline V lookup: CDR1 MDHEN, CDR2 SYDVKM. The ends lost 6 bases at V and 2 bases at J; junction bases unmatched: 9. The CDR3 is CASSWDRLSNYGYTF. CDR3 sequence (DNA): TGTGCCAGCAGCTGGGACAGACTCTCAAACTATGGCTACACCTTC.

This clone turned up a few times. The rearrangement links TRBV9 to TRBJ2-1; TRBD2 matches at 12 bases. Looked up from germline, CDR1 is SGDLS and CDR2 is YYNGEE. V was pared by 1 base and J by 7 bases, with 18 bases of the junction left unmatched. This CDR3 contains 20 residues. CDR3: CASSVLPLNRLAGVSNEQFF. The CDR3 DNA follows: TGTGCCAGCAGCGTATTGCCCCTAAACCGACTAGCGGGAGTATCTAATGAGCAGTTCTTC. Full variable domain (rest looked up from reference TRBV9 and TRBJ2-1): DSGVTQTPKHLITATGQRVTLRCSPRSGDLSVYWYQQSLDQGLQFLIQYYNGEERAKGNILERFSAQQFPDLHSELNLSSLELGDSALYFCASSVLPLNRLAGVSNEQFFGPGTRLTVL.

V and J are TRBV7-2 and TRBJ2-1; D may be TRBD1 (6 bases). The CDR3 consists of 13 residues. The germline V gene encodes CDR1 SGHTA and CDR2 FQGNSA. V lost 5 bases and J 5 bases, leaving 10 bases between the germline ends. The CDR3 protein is CASSPQGNNEQFF. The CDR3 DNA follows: TGTGCCAGCAGCCCACAGGGTAACAATGAGCAGTTCTTC.

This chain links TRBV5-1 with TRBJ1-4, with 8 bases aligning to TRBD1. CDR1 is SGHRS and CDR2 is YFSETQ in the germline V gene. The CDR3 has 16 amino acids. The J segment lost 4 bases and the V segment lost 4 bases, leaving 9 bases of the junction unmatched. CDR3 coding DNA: TGCGCCAGCAGCCACAAGACAGGGGCCATTAATGAAAAACTGTTTTTT. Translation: CASSHKTGAINEKLFF. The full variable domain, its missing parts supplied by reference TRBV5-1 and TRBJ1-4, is KAGVTQTPRYLIKTRGQQVTLSCSPISGHRSVSWYQQTPGQGLQFLFEYFSETQRNKGNFPGRFSGRQFSNSRSEMNVSTLELGDSALYLCASSHKTGAINEKLFFGSGTQLSVL.

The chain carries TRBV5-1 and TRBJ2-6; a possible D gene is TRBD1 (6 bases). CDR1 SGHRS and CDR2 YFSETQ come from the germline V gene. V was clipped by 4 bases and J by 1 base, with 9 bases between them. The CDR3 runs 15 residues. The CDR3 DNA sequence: TGCGCCAGCAGCCCCGGACAGTCTGGGGCCAACGTCCTGACTTTC. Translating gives CASSPGQSGANVLTF.

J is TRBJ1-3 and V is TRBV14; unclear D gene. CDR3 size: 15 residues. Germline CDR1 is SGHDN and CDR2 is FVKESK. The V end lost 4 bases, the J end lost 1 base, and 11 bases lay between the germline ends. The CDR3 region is CASSRSLVSGNTIYF. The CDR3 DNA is TGTGCCAGCAGCCGTTCCCTTGTTTCTGGAAACACCATATATTTT. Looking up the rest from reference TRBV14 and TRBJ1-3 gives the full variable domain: EAGVTQFPSHSVIEKGQTVTLRCDPISGHDNLYWYRRVMGKEIKFLLHFVKESKQDESGMPNNRFLAERTGGTYSTLKVQPAELEDSGVYFCASSRSLVSGNTIYFGEGSWLTVV.

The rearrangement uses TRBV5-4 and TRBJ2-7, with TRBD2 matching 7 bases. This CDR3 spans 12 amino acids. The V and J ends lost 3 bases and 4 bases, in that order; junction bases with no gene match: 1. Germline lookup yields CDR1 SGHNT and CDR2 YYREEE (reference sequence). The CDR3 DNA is TGTGCCAGCAGCTCGGGGGGTTACGAGCAGTACTTC. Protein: CASSSGGYEQYF. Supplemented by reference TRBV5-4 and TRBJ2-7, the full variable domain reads ETGVTQSPTHLIKTRGQQVTLRCSSQSGHNTVSWYQQALGQGPQFIFQYYREEENGRGNFPPRFSGLQFPNYSSELNVNALELDDSALYLCASSSGGYEQYFGPGTRLTVT.

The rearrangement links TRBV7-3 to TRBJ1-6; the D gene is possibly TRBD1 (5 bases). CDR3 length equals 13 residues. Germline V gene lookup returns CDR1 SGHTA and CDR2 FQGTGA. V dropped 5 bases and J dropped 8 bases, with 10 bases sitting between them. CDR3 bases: TGTGCCAGCAGCACCCAAGGGGATTCACCCCTCCACTTT. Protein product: CASSTQGDSPLHF.

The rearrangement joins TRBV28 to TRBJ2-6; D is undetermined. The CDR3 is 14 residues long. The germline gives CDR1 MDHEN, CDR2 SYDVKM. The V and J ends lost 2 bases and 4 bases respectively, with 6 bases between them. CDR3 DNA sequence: TGTGCCAGCAGTTTAGAGTCCGGGGCCAACGTCCTGACTTTC. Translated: CASSLESGANVLTF.

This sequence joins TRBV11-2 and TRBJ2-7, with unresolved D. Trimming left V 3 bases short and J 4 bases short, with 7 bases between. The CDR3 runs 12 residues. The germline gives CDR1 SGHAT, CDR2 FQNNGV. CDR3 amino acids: CASSFSPYEQYF. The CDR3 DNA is TGTGCCAGCAGCTTTAGTCCTTACGAGCAGTACTTC. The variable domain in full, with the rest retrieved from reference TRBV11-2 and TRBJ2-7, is EAGVAQSPRYKIIEKRQSVAFWCNPISGHATLYWYQQILGQGPKLLIQFQNNGVVDDSQLPKDRFSAERLKGVDSTLKIQPAKLEDSAVYLCASSFSPYEQYFGPGTRLTVT.

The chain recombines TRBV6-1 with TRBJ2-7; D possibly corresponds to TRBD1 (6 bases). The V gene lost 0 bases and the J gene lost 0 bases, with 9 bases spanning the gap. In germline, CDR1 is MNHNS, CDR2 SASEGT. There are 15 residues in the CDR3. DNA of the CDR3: TGTGCCAGCAGTGAAGCATCACAGGGCTCCTACGAGCAGTACTTC. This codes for CASSEASQGSYEQYF.

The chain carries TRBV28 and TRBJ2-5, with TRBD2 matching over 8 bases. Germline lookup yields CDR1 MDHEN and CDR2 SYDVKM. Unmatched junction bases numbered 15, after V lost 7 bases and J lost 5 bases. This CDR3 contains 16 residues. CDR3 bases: TGTGCCAGCACCCCCCCGGTCGGGAGGGCCGTGGAGACCCAGTACTTC. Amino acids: CASTPPVGRAVETQYF.

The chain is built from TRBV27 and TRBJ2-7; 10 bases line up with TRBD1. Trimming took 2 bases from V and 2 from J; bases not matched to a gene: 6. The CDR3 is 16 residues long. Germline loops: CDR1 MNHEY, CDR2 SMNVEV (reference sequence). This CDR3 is CASSLRPGTGAYEQYF. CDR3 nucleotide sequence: TGTGCCAGCAGTTTACGGCCCGGGACAGGGGCCTACGAGCAGTACTTC.

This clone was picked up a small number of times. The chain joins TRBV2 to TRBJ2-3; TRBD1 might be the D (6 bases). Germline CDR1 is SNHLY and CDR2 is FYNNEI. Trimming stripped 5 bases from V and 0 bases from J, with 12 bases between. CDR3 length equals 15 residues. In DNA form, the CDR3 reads TGTGCCAGCAGTACACAGGGATCTAGCACAGATACGCAGTATTTT. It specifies CASSTQGSSTDTQYF. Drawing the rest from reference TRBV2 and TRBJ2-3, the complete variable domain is EPEVTQTPSHQVTQMGQEVILRCVPISNHLYFYWYRQILGQKVEFLVSFYNNEISEKSEIFDDQFSVERPDGSNFTLKIRSTKLEDSAMYFCASSTQGSSTDTQYFGPGTRLTVL.

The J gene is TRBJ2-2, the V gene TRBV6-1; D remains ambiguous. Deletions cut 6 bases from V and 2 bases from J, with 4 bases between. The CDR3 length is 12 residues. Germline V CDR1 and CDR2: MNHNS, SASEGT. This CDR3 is CASRINTGELFF. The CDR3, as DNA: TGTGCCAGCAGAATAAACACCGGGGAGCTGTTTTTT.

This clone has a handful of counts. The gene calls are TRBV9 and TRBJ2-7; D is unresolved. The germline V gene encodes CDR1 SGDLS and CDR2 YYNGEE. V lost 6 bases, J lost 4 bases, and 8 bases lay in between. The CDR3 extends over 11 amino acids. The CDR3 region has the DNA TGTGCCAGCACCTTACGGTACGAGCAGTACTTC. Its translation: CASTLRYEQYF.

Written as DNA, the CDR3 is TGTGCCAGCAGTTCGAGGACTAGCAGCTCCTACGAGCAGTACTTC. Translating gives CASSSRTSSSYEQYF. The chain couples TRBV28 to TRBJ2-7; 8 bases fit TRBD2. Looked up from germline, CDR1 is MDHEN and CDR2 is SYDVKM. This CDR3 has 15 amino acids. V gave up 4 bases and J gave up 0 bases; unmatched junction bases: 5.

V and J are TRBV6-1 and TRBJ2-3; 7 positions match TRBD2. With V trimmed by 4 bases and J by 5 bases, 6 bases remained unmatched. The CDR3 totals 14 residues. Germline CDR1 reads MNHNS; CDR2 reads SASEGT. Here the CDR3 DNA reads TGTGCCAGCAGTGGGACGGGAGGCGGAGATACGCAGTATTTT. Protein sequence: CASSGTGGGDTQYF.

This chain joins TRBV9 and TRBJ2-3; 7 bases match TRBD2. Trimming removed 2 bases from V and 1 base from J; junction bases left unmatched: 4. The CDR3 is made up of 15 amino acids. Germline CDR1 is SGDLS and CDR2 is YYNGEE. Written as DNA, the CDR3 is TGTGCCAGCAGCGTGGGGGGGACGGGCACAGATACGCAGTATTTT. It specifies CASSVGGTGTDTQYF.

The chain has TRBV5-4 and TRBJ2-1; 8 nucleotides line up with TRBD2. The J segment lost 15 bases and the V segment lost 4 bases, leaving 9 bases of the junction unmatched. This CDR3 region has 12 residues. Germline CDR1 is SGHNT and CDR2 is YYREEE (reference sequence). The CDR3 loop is CASSRPGLGRFF. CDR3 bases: TGTGCCAGCAGCCGACCGGGACTAGGGAGGTTCTTC.

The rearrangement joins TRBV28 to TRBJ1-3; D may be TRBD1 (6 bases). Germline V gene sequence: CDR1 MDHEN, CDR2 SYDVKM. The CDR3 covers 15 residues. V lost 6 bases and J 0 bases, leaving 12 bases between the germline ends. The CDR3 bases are TGTGCCAGCAGACGCCAGGGGCTCTCTGGAAACACCATATATTTT. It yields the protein CASRRQGLSGNTIYF.

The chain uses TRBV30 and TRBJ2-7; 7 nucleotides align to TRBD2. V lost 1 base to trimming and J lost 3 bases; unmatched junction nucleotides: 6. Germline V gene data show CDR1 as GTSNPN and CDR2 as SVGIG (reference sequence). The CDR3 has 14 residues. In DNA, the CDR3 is TGTGCCTGGAGTGGGGGTAGCGGGTTCTACGAGCAGTACTTC. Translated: CAWSGGSGFYEQYF.

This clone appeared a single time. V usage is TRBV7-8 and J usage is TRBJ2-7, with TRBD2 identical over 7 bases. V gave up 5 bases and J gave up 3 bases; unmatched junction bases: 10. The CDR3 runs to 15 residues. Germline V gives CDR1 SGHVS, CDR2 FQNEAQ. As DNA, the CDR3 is TGTGCCAGCAGCCAGGGACTACCAACCCTCTACGAGCAGTACTTC. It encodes CASSQGLPTLYEQYF. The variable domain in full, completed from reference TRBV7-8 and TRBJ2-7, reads GAGVSQSPRYKVAKRGQDVALRCDPISGHVSLFWYQQALGQGPEFLTYFQNEAQLDKSGLPSDRFFAERPEGSVSTLKIQRTQQEDSAVYLCASSQGLPTLYEQYFGPGTRLTVT.

Written as DNA, the CDR3 is TGTGCCACCAGCGGTGGGCCGACAGGCTACGAGCAGTACTTC. Its protein is CATSGGPTGYEQYF. V usage is TRBV15 and J usage is TRBJ2-7, with D possibly TRBD1 on 6 matching bases. CDR3 length: 14 amino acids. CDR1 is LNHNV and CDR2 is YYDKDF in the germline V gene (reference sequence). The ends were cut back, 5 bases at V and 3 bases at J, with 14 bases in the middle.

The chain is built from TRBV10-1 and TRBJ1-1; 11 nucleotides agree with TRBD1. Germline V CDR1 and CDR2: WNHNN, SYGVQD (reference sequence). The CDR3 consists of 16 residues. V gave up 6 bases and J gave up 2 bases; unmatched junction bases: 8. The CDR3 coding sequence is TGCGCCAGCAGGAAGCAGGACAGGGGGCCCAACACTGAAGCTTTCTTT. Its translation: CASRKQDRGPNTEAFF.

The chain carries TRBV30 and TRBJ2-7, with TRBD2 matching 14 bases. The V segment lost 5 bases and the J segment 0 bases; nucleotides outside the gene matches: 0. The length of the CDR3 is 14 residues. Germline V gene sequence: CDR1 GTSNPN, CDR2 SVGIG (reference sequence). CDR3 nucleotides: TGTGCCTGGGGACTAGCGGGGGGCTCCTACGAGCAGTACTTC. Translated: CAWGLAGGSYEQYF.

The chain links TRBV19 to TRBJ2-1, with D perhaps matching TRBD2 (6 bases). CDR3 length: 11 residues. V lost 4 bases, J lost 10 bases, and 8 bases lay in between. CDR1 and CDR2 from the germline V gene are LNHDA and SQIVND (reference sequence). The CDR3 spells CASSTGDEQFF. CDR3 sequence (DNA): TGTGCCAGTAGTACGGGGGACGAGCAGTTCTTC.

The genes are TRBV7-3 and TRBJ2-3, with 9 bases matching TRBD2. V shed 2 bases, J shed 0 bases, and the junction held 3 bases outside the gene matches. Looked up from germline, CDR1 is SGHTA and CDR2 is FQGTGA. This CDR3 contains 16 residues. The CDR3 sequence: CASSLGAGGSTDTQYF. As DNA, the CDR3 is TGTGCCAGCAGCTTAGGGGCGGGAGGGAGCACAGATACGCAGTATTTT.

The CDR3 DNA is TGTGCCACCAGGCCAGGGGGCAGTGGTTCTGGAAACACCATATATTTT. Amino acids: CATRPGGSGSGNTIYF. V usage is TRBV15 and J usage is TRBJ1-3; 8 bases match TRBD1. Germline-derived CDR1 and CDR2 are LNHNV and YYDKDF (reference sequence). The CDR3 is 16 residues long. The J segment lost 1 base and the V segment lost 6 bases, leaving 8 bases of the junction unmatched.

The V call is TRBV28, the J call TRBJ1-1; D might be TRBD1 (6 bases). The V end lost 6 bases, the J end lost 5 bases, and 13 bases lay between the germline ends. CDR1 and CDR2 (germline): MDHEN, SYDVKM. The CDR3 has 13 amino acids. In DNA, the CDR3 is TGTGCCAGCAGACGGGACACAGGGACTGAAGCTTTCTTT. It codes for CASRRDTGTEAFF. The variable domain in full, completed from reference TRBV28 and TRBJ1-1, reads DVKVTQSSRYLVKRTGEKVFLECVQDMDHENMFWYRQDPGLGLRLIYFSYDVKMKEKGDIPEGYSVSREKKERFSLILESASTNQTSMYLCASRRDTGTEAFFGQGTRLTVV.

CDR3: CASSQDPGRQETQYF. The CDR3 nucleotides are TGTGCCAGCAGCCAAGATCCGGGTAGGCAAGAGACCCAGTACTTC. The V gene is TRBV14, the J gene TRBJ2-5; D remains unclear. The CDR3 length is 15 residues. Deletions cut 0 bases from V and 2 bases from J, with 10 bases between. Germline CDR1 reads SGHDN; CDR2 reads FVKESK.